These T cell receptor beta chains were read from a single sample in a study of T cell responses to AZD1222 COVID-19 vaccine. Sequencing was performed with immunoSEQ multiplex PCR; in TCRdb, only in-frame clones are kept and a portion is missing. The table lists about 110,000 clones, roughly nine tenths of them singletons. The starting material was peripheral blood, obtained on day 0 of MenACWY control vaccination. The receptors were gathered from an adult in good health. The CDR3 runs from the conserved cysteine through the conserved F or W. The D gene is left open where the match is weak. Expanded clones get a size class; other rows say once, few or many, or leave the size out.

cdr3_aa: CASSHSGRGSYEKLFF; cdr3_nt: TGTGCCAGCAGCCATTCTGGGAGGGGGTCCTATGAAAAACTGTTTTTT; cdr3_length: 16; d_call: .; clone_size: once; j_call: TRBJ1-4; v_call: TRBV3-1/TRBV3-2
cdr3_aa: CASSSVGAVQPQHF; cdr3_nt: TGTGCCAGCAGCTCCGTAGGGGCGGTGCAGCCCCAGCATTTT; cdr3_length: 14; d_call: .; clone_size: once; j_call: TRBJ1-5; v_call: TRBV7-9
cdr3_aa: CASSSRDMNTEAFF; cdr3_nt: TGTGCCAGCAGCTCCCGGGACATGAACACTGAAGCTTTCTTT; cdr3_length: 14; d_call: .; clone_size: .; j_call: TRBJ1-1; v_call: TRBV7-8
cdr3_aa: CASSLEVGQVYGYTF; cdr3_nt: TGTGCCAGCAGTTTAGAGGTCGGACAGGTCTATGGCTACACCTTC; cdr3_length: 15; d_call: TRBD1; clone_size: .; j_call: TRBJ1-2; v_call: TRBV27
cdr3_aa: CASSLSAEGASPLHF; cdr3_nt: TGTGCCAGCAGCTTATCGGCTGAGGGGGCATCACCCCTCCACTTT; cdr3_length: 15; d_call: TRBD1; clone_size: .; j_call: TRBJ1-6; v_call: TRBV7-9
cdr3_aa: CASSPTGGTGTNEKLFF; cdr3_nt: TGTGCCAGCAGCCCGACTGGAGGGACGGGAACTAATGAAAAACTGTTTTTT; cdr3_length: 17; d_call: .; clone_size: once; j_call: TRBJ1-4; v_call: TRBV7-9
cdr3_aa: CASSQGTGGTYEQYF; cdr3_nt: TGCGCCAGCAGCCAAGGGACAGGGGGGACCTACGAGCAGTACTTC; cdr3_length: 15; d_call: TRBD1; clone_size: .; j_call: TRBJ2-7; v_call: TRBV4-1
cdr3_aa: CASSFLTTDYEQYF; cdr3_nt: TGTGCCAGCTCATTTTTAACTACGGACTACGAGCAGTACTTC; cdr3_length: 14; d_call: .; clone_size: .; j_call: TRBJ2-7; v_call: TRBV18
cdr3_aa: CASRTGTGPSLRAGGIRNIQYF; cdr3_nt: TGTGCCAGCAGAACGGGGACAGGACCTTCCCTGAGAGCGGGGGGTATTCGAAACATTCAGTACTTC; cdr3_length: 22; d_call: .; clone_size: .; j_call: TRBJ2-4; v_call: TRBV28
cdr3_aa: CASSPGNYGYTF; cdr3_nt: TGTGCCAGCTCACCAGGCAACTATGGCTACACCTTC; cdr3_length: 12; d_call: .; clone_size: .; j_call: TRBJ1-2; v_call: TRBV18
cdr3_aa: CASSQDLRTSGAQEQYF; cdr3_nt: TGTGCCAGCAGCCAAGATCTCCGGACTAGCGGGGCTCAAGAGCAGTACTTC; cdr3_length: 17; d_call: TRBD2; clone_size: .; j_call: TRBJ2-7; v_call: TRBV3-1/TRBV3-2
cdr3_aa: CASSQSMGGGDTNYGYTF; cdr3_nt: TGCGCCAGCAGCCAATCAATGGGTGGCGGTGATACTAACTATGGCTACACCTTC; cdr3_length: 18; d_call: .; clone_size: .; j_call: TRBJ1-2; v_call: TRBV4-1
cdr3_aa: CASSNYRGTLNTIYF; cdr3_nt: TGTGCCAGCAGCAATTACCGGGGGACCCTGAACACCATATATTTT; cdr3_length: 15; d_call: .; clone_size: .; j_call: TRBJ1-3; v_call: TRBV21-1
cdr3_aa: CASSFSGQGNTGELFF; cdr3_nt: TGTGCCAGCAGTTTTTCGGGACAGGGAAACACCGGGGAGCTGTTTTTT; cdr3_length: 16; d_call: TRBD1; clone_size: .; j_call: TRBJ2-2; v_call: TRBV27
cdr3_aa: CASTPRFDRGHEQYF; cdr3_nt: TGTGCCAGCACTCCACGATTCGACAGGGGGCACGAGCAGTACTTC; cdr3_length: 15; d_call: TRBD1; clone_size: .; j_call: TRBJ2-7; v_call: TRBV2
cdr3_aa: CASSLDDRRNTEAFF; cdr3_nt: TGTGCCAGCAGCTTAGATGACAGGAGGAACACTGAAGCTTTCTTT; cdr3_length: 15; d_call: .; clone_size: .; j_call: TRBJ1-1; v_call: TRBV7-9
cdr3_aa: CASSQGSGKKYF; cdr3_nt: TGCGCCAGCAGCCAAGGATCTGGGAAAAAGTACTTC; cdr3_length: 12; d_call: .; clone_size: .; j_call: TRBJ2-7; v_call: TRBV4-3
cdr3_aa: CASSHSGGLANYGYTF; cdr3_nt: TGTGCCAGCAGCCACTCGGGAGGGTTAGCTAACTATGGCTACACCTTC; cdr3_length: 16; d_call: .; clone_size: once; j_call: TRBJ1-2; v_call: TRBV7-6
cdr3_aa: CASSRSGEGSFGNTIYF; cdr3_nt: TGCGCCAGCAGCCGGAGCGGTGAAGGGTCCTTCGGAAACACCATATATTTT; cdr3_length: 17; d_call: .; clone_size: .; j_call: TRBJ1-3; v_call: TRBV5-1
cdr3_aa: CASNSLDVGFNTGELFF; cdr3_nt: TGTGCCAGCAACTCCCTTGACGTTGGCTTCAACACCGGGGAGCTGTTTTTT; cdr3_length: 17; d_call: .; clone_size: .; j_call: TRBJ2-2; v_call: TRBV28
cdr3_aa: CASSLGQGASGEKLFF; cdr3_nt: TGTGCCAGCAGCTTGGGACAGGGGGCAAGTGGTGAAAAACTGTTTTTT; cdr3_length: 16; d_call: TRBD1; clone_size: .; j_call: TRBJ1-4; v_call: TRBV5-4
cdr3_aa: CASSQAGGLSNQPQHF; cdr3_nt: TGTGCCAGCAGCCAAGCGGGGGGTCTTAGCAATCAGCCCCAGCATTTT; cdr3_length: 16; d_call: .; clone_size: .; j_call: TRBJ1-5; v_call: TRBV3-1/TRBV3-2
cdr3_aa: CASSVGAYGEQFF; cdr3_nt: TGTGCCAGCAGCGTCGGGGCGTACGGTGAGCAGTTCTTC; cdr3_length: 13; d_call: .; clone_size: few; j_call: TRBJ2-1; v_call: TRBV9
cdr3_aa: CASSQGTGGSTDTQYF; cdr3_nt: TGCGCCAGCAGCCAAGGGACAGGGGGTAGCACAGATACGCAGTATTTT; cdr3_length: 16; d_call: TRBD1; clone_size: .; j_call: TRBJ2-3; v_call: TRBV5-1
cdr3_aa: CASSSRQGNTEAFF; cdr3_nt: TGTGCCAGCAGCTCCCGACAGGGGAACACTGAAGCTTTCTTT; cdr3_length: 14; d_call: TRBD1; clone_size: .; j_call: TRBJ1-1; v_call: TRBV5-4
cdr3_aa: CSARNADTQYF; cdr3_nt: TGCAGTGCGCGAAACGCAGATACGCAGTATTTT; cdr3_length: 11; d_call: .; clone_size: .; j_call: TRBJ2-3; v_call: TRBV20-1
cdr3_aa: CASSEVGTGQISGYTF; cdr3_nt: TGTGCCAGCAGTGAAGTAGGGACGGGACAGATCTCTGGCTACACCTTC; cdr3_length: 16; d_call: TRBD1; clone_size: .; j_call: TRBJ1-2; v_call: TRBV25-1
cdr3_aa: CASSTTSTDTQYF; cdr3_nt: TGCGCCAGCAGCACAACAAGCACAGATACGCAGTATTTT; cdr3_length: 13; d_call: .; clone_size: .; j_call: TRBJ2-3; v_call: TRBV5-1
cdr3_aa: CASSSARRGLKFTYNSPLHF; cdr3_nt: TGTGCCAGCAGCTCCGCCCGGAGGGGGTTGAAATTCACCTATAATTCACCCCTCCACTTT; cdr3_length: 20; d_call: .; clone_size: once; j_call: TRBJ1-6; v_call: TRBV7-6
cdr3_aa: CASSIQGYEKLFF; cdr3_nt: TGTGCCAGCAGCATCCAGGGATATGAAAAACTGTTTTTT; cdr3_length: 13; d_call: .; clone_size: .; j_call: TRBJ1-4; v_call: TRBV7-2
cdr3_aa: CAWGDWTGGRNTIYF; cdr3_nt: TGTGCCTGGGGGGACTGGACAGGGGGTAGAAACACCATATATTTT; cdr3_length: 15; d_call: TRBD1; clone_size: .; j_call: TRBJ1-3; v_call: TRBV30
cdr3_aa: CASRMTANQETQYF; cdr3_nt: TGTGCCAGCAGGATGACAGCGAACCAAGAGACCCAGTACTTC; cdr3_length: 14; d_call: .; clone_size: .; j_call: TRBJ2-5; v_call: TRBV6-6
cdr3_aa: CASSPRRALNTEAFF; cdr3_nt: TGTGCCAGCTCACCTCGGCGGGCTTTGAACACTGAAGCTTTCTTT; cdr3_length: 15; d_call: .; clone_size: .; j_call: TRBJ1-1; v_call: TRBV18
cdr3_aa: CASGGGSLNEQFF; cdr3_nt: TGTGCCTCCGGCGGGGGGAGCCTTAATGAGCAGTTCTTC; cdr3_length: 13; d_call: TRBD2; clone_size: .; j_call: TRBJ2-1; v_call: TRBV15
cdr3_aa: CASGSVSGGELFF; cdr3_nt: TGCGCCAGCGGTAGTGTGTCTGGCGGGGAGCTGTTTTTT; cdr3_length: 13; d_call: .; clone_size: .; j_call: TRBJ2-2; v_call: TRBV5-1
cdr3_aa: CASSLWWQGAVNTEAFF; cdr3_nt: TGTGCCAGCAGCTTGTGGTGGCAGGGGGCTGTGAACACTGAAGCTTTCTTT; cdr3_length: 17; d_call: TRBD1; clone_size: .; j_call: TRBJ1-1; v_call: TRBV5-6
cdr3_aa: CASSSPGRTSYEQYF; cdr3_nt: TGCGCCAGCAGCTCCCCGGGCCGGACCTCCTACGAGCAGTACTTC; cdr3_length: 15; d_call: .; clone_size: .; j_call: TRBJ2-7; v_call: TRBV5-1
cdr3_aa: CASRQGPNTGELFF; cdr3_nt: TGCGCCAGCCGACAGGGCCCCAACACCGGGGAGCTGTTTTTT; cdr3_length: 14; d_call: TRBD1; clone_size: .; j_call: TRBJ2-2; v_call: TRBV10-1
cdr3_aa: CASTPQGANEQYF; cdr3_nt: TGTGCCAGCACCCCCCAGGGGGCAAACGAGCAGTACTTC; cdr3_length: 13; d_call: TRBD1; clone_size: .; j_call: TRBJ2-7; v_call: TRBV6-5
cdr3_aa: CASSKSTGLGSLDQPQHF; cdr3_nt: TGTGCCAGCAGCAAATCGACAGGGCTCGGGTCTCTCGATCAGCCCCAGCATTTT; cdr3_length: 18; d_call: TRBD1; clone_size: .; j_call: TRBJ1-5; v_call: TRBV28
cdr3_aa: CSVDSGFNQPQHF; cdr3_nt: TGCAGCGTTGATTCGGGTTTTAATCAGCCCCAGCATTTT; cdr3_length: 13; d_call: .; clone_size: .; j_call: TRBJ1-5; v_call: TRBV29-1
cdr3_aa: CSVASSSYNEQFF; cdr3_nt: TGCAGCGTTGCAAGTAGCTCCTACAATGAGCAGTTCTTC; cdr3_length: 13; d_call: .; clone_size: .; j_call: TRBJ2-1; v_call: TRBV29-1
cdr3_aa: CASSYSRISYNSPLHF; cdr3_nt: TGTGCCAGCAGTTACTCCAGAATCTCCTATAATTCACCCCTCCACTTT; cdr3_length: 16; d_call: .; clone_size: .; j_call: TRBJ1-6; v_call: TRBV6-5
cdr3_aa: CASSERLPQRRPQHF; cdr3_nt: TGTGCCAGCAGTGAACGGCTCCCCCAAAGGCGGCCCCAGCATTTT; cdr3_length: 15; d_call: .; clone_size: .; j_call: TRBJ1-5; v_call: TRBV2
cdr3_aa: CASSLGQGDYYGYTF; cdr3_nt: TGTGCCAGCAGCTTGGGACAGGGGGATTACTATGGCTACACCTTC; cdr3_length: 15; d_call: TRBD1; clone_size: .; j_call: TRBJ1-2; v_call: TRBV5-6
cdr3_aa: CASNRDRGTYNEQFF; cdr3_nt: TGTGCCAGCAACAGAGACAGGGGAACCTACAATGAGCAGTTCTTC; cdr3_length: 15; d_call: TRBD1; clone_size: .; j_call: TRBJ2-1; v_call: TRBV27
cdr3_aa: CASSLDTSNEKLFF; cdr3_nt: TGCGCCAGCAGCTTGGACACCTCTAATGAAAAACTGTTTTTT; cdr3_length: 14; d_call: .; clone_size: .; j_call: TRBJ1-4; v_call: TRBV5-1
cdr3_aa: CASSFWLNTGELFF; cdr3_nt: TGTGCCAGCAGTTTCTGGTTAAACACCGGGGAGCTGTTTTTT; cdr3_length: 14; d_call: .; clone_size: .; j_call: TRBJ2-2; v_call: TRBV28
cdr3_aa: CASSVTGGAGGYTF; cdr3_nt: TGTGCCAGCAGCGTGACAGGGGGCGCGGGTGGCTACACCTTC; cdr3_length: 14; d_call: TRBD1; clone_size: .; j_call: TRBJ1-2; v_call: TRBV9
cdr3_aa: CASSRQGTEAFF; cdr3_nt: TGTGCCAGCAGCCGACAGGGAACTGAAGCTTTCTTT; cdr3_length: 12; d_call: TRBD1; clone_size: .; j_call: TRBJ1-1; v_call: TRBV7-9
cdr3_aa: CSVDDGTGDNYGYTF; cdr3_nt: TGCAGCGTTGACGACGGGACAGGGGATAACTATGGCTACACCTTC; cdr3_length: 15; d_call: TRBD1; clone_size: .; j_call: TRBJ1-2; v_call: TRBV29-1
cdr3_aa: CASTSVLGREKLFF; cdr3_nt: TGTGCCAGCACCTCGGTTTTGGGGCGTGAAAAACTGTTTTTT; cdr3_length: 14; d_call: .; clone_size: .; j_call: TRBJ1-4; v_call: TRBV7-9
cdr3_aa: CASSGAGTPYEQYF; cdr3_nt: TGTGCCAGCAGCGGAGCAGGGACCCCCTACGAGCAGTACTTC; cdr3_length: 14; d_call: .; clone_size: .; j_call: TRBJ2-7; v_call: TRBV11-3
cdr3_aa: CASSLWLPATGELFF; cdr3_nt: TGTGCCAGCAGCTTATGGCTTCCGGCCACCGGGGAGCTGTTTTTT; cdr3_length: 15; d_call: .; clone_size: .; j_call: TRBJ2-2; v_call: TRBV7-2